This TCR beta chain comes out of a study of cytomegalovirus exposure and HLA in healthy donors. Study observations and caveats: A later analysis found first-cohort TCR clusters tended to co-occur in the approximately 120 validation repertoires. The authors listed some 160 TCR beta chains as cytomegalovirus-associated. Reports showed the classifier diagnosing cytomegalovirus status with high specificity and sensitivity.

Worth noting for this clone: Its antigen remains unknown.

The method was immunoSEQ multiplex PCR; TCRdb's version includes in-frame clones alone and lacks a portion of them. The sample has about 160,000 clones, 86% seen once. The receptor comes from a woman in her twenties or thirties in good health and CMV-seronegative. Sequenced: PBMCs.

CDR3 protein: CASSQQGVSDNEQFF. In nucleotides, the CDR3 is TGCGCCAGCAGTCAACAAGGGGTCAGCGACAATGAGCAGTTCTTC. This chain joins TRBV4-1 and TRBJ2-1; D possibly corresponds to TRBD1 (5 bases). This CDR3 comprises 15 residues. The germline gives CDR1 MGHRA, CDR2 YSYEKL. Trimming removed 6 bases from V and 5 bases from J, with 17 bases in between.